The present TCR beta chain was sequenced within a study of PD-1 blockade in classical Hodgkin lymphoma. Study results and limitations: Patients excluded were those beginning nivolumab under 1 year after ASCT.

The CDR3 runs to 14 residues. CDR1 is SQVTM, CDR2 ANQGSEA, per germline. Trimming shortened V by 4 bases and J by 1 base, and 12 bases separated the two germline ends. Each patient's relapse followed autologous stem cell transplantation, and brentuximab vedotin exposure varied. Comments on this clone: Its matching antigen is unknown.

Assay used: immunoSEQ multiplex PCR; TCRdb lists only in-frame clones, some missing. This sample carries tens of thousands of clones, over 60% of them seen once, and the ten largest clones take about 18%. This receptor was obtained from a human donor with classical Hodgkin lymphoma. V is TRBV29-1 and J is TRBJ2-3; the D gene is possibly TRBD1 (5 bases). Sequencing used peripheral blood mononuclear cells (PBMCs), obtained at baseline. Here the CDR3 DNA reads TGCAGCGTTGGCTTAGGGGTTGGCACAGATACGCAGTATTTT. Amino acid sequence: CSVGLGVGTDTQYF.